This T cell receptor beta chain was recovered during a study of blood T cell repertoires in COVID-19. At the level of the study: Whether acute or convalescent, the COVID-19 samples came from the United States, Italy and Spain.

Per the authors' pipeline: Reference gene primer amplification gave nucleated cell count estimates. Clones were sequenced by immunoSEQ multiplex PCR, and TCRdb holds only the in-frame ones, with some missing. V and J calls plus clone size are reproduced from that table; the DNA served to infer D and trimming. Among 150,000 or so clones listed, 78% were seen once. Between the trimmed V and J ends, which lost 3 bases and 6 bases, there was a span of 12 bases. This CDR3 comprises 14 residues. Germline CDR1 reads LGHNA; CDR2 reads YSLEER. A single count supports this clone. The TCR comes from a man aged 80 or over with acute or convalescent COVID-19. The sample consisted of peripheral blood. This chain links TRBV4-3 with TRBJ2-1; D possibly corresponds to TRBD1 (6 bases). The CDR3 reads CASSQTSRGNEQFF. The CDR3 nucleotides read TGCGCCAGCAGCCAGACATCCAGGGGCAATGAGCAGTTCTTC.